The T cell receptor (beta chain) under discussion was sequenced for a study of post-analysis software for immune sequencing data. Across the whole study: Disease courses included relapsing-remitting, secondary progressive and progressive-relapsing multiple sclerosis.

Notes on this clonotype: Antigen specificity is unknown.

Study conclusions and caveats: Controls showed significantly higher normalized Chao1 diversity than did multiple sclerosis patients. F measure showed strong co-clustering of same-batch samples.

Unique molecular identifiers were carried by the TCR beta cDNA libraries. T cells numbering about 0.95 to 11 million gave rise to a few hundred thousand cDNA molecules. Using its own MiXCR run on the PCR reads, TCRdb lists one record per CDR3 protein. The profile shows 740,000 or so distinct CDR3 sequences, approximately 50% of them singletons. The sample was blood. The sequence derives from a girl aged 5 to 17 with multiple sclerosis.

DNA for the CDR3: TGTGCCACTGGGGGACCCAGCGAGAGCGAGCAGTACTTC. Encoded protein: CATGGPSESEQYF. V is TRBV10-3 and J is TRBJ2-7, with D possibly being TRBD1 or TRBD2 (5 bases each). Germline CDR1 and CDR2: ENHRY and SYGVKD. Trimming removed 10 bases at V and 6 bases at J, with 19 bases between. The CDR3 consists of 13 residues.